This T cell receptor (beta chain) originates from a study of blood T cell repertoires in COVID-19. About the research overall: PBMCs, B-cell-depleted T cells, or T cells were the source of the cDNA or gDNA that made up the material.

In the original analysis: Amplifying reference gene primers gave estimates of nucleated cell counts. Some clones are missing from TCRdb's copy, which holds only in-frame ones; the method was immunoSEQ multiplex PCR. From that table come the V and J calls and clone size; the DNA was used to work out D and trimming. Here the sample spans some 50,000 clones, about 92% being singletons. Germline-derived CDR1 and CDR2 are SEHNR and FQNEAQ (reference sequence). The CDR3 extends over 15 amino acids. After removal of 4 bases from V and 5 bases from J, the junction contained 8 bases not matched to a gene. The sequencing input was peripheral blood. The rearrangement uses TRBV7-9 and TRBJ1-2, with TRBD1 identical over 9 bases. The TCR was taken from a man between 60 and 75 years old with COVID-19, enrolled during active disease. The CDR3 here is CASSSRTGEGYGYTF. For the CDR3, the DNA is TGTGCCAGCAGCTCTCGGACAGGGGAAGGGTATGGCTACACCTTC.